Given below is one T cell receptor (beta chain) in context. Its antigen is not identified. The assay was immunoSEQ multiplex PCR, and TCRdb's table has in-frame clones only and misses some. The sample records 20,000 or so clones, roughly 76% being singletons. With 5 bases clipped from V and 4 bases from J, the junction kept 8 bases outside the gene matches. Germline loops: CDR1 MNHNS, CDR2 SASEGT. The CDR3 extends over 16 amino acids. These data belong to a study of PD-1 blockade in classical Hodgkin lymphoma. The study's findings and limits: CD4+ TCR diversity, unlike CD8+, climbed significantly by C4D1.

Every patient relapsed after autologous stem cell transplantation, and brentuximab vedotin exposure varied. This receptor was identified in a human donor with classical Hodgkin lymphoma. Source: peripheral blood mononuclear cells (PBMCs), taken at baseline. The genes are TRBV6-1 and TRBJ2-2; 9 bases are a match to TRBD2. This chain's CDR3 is CASSQEAGGLTGELFF. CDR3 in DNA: TGTGCCAGCAGTCAAGAGGCGGGGGGGCTCACCGGGGAGCTGTTTTTT.